Below are 29 T cell receptor beta chains sequenced from a single sample in a study of T cell responses to AZD1222 COVID-19 vaccine. TCRdb's copy holds only in-frame clones and misses some; the assay was immunoSEQ multiplex PCR. The sample contains about 97,000 clones, 88% of which appear only once. The input for sequencing was peripheral blood, taken on day 0 of AZD1222 vaccination. The receptors originated from an adult in good health.

This chain uses TRBV3-1 (or the pseudogene TRBV3-2) with TRBJ2-1, with 9 nucleotides matching TRBD2. The germline V gene has CDR1 LGHDT and CDR2 YNNKEL (reference sequence). This CDR3 comprises 16 residues. Unmatched junction bases numbered 11, after V lost 3 bases and J lost 8 bases. The CDR3 here is CASSHVVGGGAHEQFF. In DNA, the CDR3 is TGTGCCAGCAGCCACGTGGTAGGCGGGGGGGCCCATGAGCAGTTCTTC.

The genes are TRBV27 and TRBJ1-2; D remains ambiguous. Germline V gives CDR1 MNHEY, CDR2 SMNVEV (reference sequence). Trimming took off 8 bases at V and 7 bases at J, with 14 bases between the two ends. The CDR3 totals 12 residues. The CDR3 nucleotides read TGTGCCAGCGGGCAGTTTCGGGGTGGCTACACCTTC. Encoded protein: CASGQFRGGYTF.

The CDR3 sequence is CASSKADRGYNSPLHF. In DNA form, the CDR3 reads TGTGCCAGCAGCAAGGCCGACAGGGGGTATAATTCACCCCTCCACTTT. The genes are TRBV21-1 and TRBJ1-6; TRBD1 is the table's D call and was not checked against the DNA. TRBV21-1 is tagged as a pseudogene. This CDR3 contains 16 residues.

V is TRBV5-1 and J is TRBJ1-4, with a tentative D call TRBD1 (6 bases). V was trimmed by 1 base and J by 6 bases, leaving 19 bases between them. Germline V gives CDR1 SGHRS, CDR2 YFSETQ. The CDR3 is 17 residues long. The CDR3 here is CASSLTGQEFGDEKLFF. The CDR3 DNA is TGCGCCAGCAGCTTGACGGGACAAGAATTTGGGGATGAAAAACTGTTTTTT.

The J gene is TRBJ1-3, the V gene TRBV7-9, with D unclear. V was pared by 1 base and J by 1 base, with 11 bases between. Germline values: CDR1 SEHNR, CDR2 FQNEAQ (reference sequence). The CDR3 runs to 16 residues. The CDR3 DNA follows: TGTGCCAGCAGCTTAGGTCTTCGGCAGTCTGGAAACACCATATATTTT. Encoded protein: CASSLGLRQSGNTIYF.

The V gene is TRBV29-1, the J gene TRBJ1-1, with D perhaps matching TRBD1 (6 bases). Trimming shortened V by 7 bases and J by 5 bases, and 20 bases separated the two germline ends. This CDR3 has 14 residues. CDR1 is SQVTM and CDR2 is ANQGSEA in the germline V gene. The CDR3 sequence: CSARPAGVNTEAFF. The DNA of the CDR3 is TGCAGCGCAAGACCGGCAGGGGTAAATACTGAAGCTTTCTTT. The whole variable domain, remainder taken from reference TRBV29-1 and TRBJ1-1, is SAVISQKPSRDICQRGTSLTIQCQVDSQVTMMFWYRQQPGQSLTLIATANQGSEATYESGFVIDKFPISRPNLTFSTLTVSNMSPEDSSIYLCSARPAGVNTEAFFGQGTRLTVV.

This rearrangement joins TRBV5-1 to TRBJ1-2; tentative D call: TRBD1 (5 bases). The V end lost 4 bases, the J end lost 8 bases, and 18 bases lay between the germline ends. CDR3 length: 14 residues. The germline V gene encodes CDR1 SGHRS and CDR2 YFSETQ. CDR3 nucleotides: TGCGCCAGCAGCGCCCAGGGCCGGGCAAAGGGCTACACCTTC. Translated, it gives CASSAQGRAKGYTF.

The rearrangement uses TRBV15 and TRBJ1-5, with 7 bases fitting TRBD1. CDR1 and CDR2 from the germline V gene are LNHNV and YYDKDF (reference sequence). V lost 0 bases, J lost 4 bases, and 15 bases stayed unmatched. The CDR3 consists of 19 residues. In DNA, the CDR3 is TGTGCCACCAGCAGAGATCCGTCGCCAGGAGGGGGCCGGAATCAGCCCCAGCATTTT. Amino acids: CATSRDPSPGGGRNQPQHF.

This clone has ten or more counts. J is TRBJ1-6 and V is TRBV10-2; D might be TRBD1 (6 bases). The CDR3 extends over 15 amino acids. Germline V gene sequence: CDR1 WSHSY, CDR2 SAAADI. V was shortened by 0 bases and J by 12 bases, with 15 bases between the two germline ends. CDR3 DNA sequence: TGCGCCAGCAGTGAGTCGGGAAACAGGGAGGTACCCCTCCACTTT. This gives the protein CASSESGNREVPLHF.

The sample holds one count of this clone. The CDR3 coding sequence is TGTGCCAGCAGTTCCCAAGGGACAGGATCCACTGAAGCTTTCTTT. Amino acid sequence: CASSSQGTGSTEAFF. The chain carries TRBV6-6 and TRBJ1-1; 8 nucleotides line up with TRBD1. Germline V CDR1 and CDR2: MNHNY, SVGAGI (reference sequence). J was trimmed by 4 bases and V by 4 bases; bases with no gene match: 8. This CDR3 region has 15 residues.

V usage is TRBV2 and J usage is TRBJ1-2; no definite D call. V was pared by 10 bases and J by 3 bases, with 12 bases between. The CDR3 has 12 amino acids. Germline CDR1 SNHLY, CDR2 FYNNEI. CDR3 region: CAIDASHYGYTF. The CDR3 DNA sequence: TGTGCCATTGACGCATCCCACTATGGCTACACCTTC. The entire variable domain, with the rest obtained from reference TRBV2 and TRBJ1-2, is as follows: EPEVTQTPSHQVTQMGQEVILRCVPISNHLYFYWYRQILGQKVEFLVSFYNNEISEKSEIFDDQFSVERPDGSNFTLKIRSTKLEDSAMYFCAIDASHYGYTFGSGTRLTVV.

This clone was found once. The chain has TRBV5-1 and TRBJ1-4; 7 nucleotides line up with TRBD1. Germline CDR1 reads SGHRS; CDR2 reads YFSETQ. The CDR3 has 16 amino acids. V lost 4 bases, J lost 0 bases, and 6 bases stayed unmatched. DNA for the CDR3: TGCGCCAGCAGCCTGTACGGGACAGCAACTAATGAAAAACTGTTTTTT. Translation: CASSLYGTATNEKLFF.

This chain connects TRBV9 to TRBJ2-2; TRBD2 might be the D (6 bases). The CDR3 length is 15 residues. The germline V gene has CDR1 SGDLS and CDR2 YYNGEE. V was trimmed by 2 bases and J by 3 bases, leaving 11 bases between them. CDR3: CASSVGGTYTGELFF. In nucleotides, the CDR3 is TGTGCCAGCAGCGTGGGCGGGACTTACACCGGGGAGCTGTTTTTT.

The V call is TRBV7-2, the J call TRBJ1-5; D might be TRBD1 (6 bases). V was pared by 2 bases and J by 1 base, with 12 bases between. This CDR3 comprises 16 residues. Germline CDR1 reads SGHTA; CDR2 reads FQGNSA. The CDR3 region is CASSLYGGASNQPQHF. In nucleotides, the CDR3 is TGTGCCAGCAGCTTATACGGGGGCGCCAGCAATCAGCCCCAGCATTTT.

The chain employs TRBV11-1 and TRBJ2-1, with TRBD2 matching 11 bases. The trim removed 1 base at V and 9 bases at J, leaving 5 bases unmatched. This CDR3 is 15 amino acids long. Germline CDR1 reads SGHAT; CDR2 reads FQDESV (reference sequence). Here the CDR3 reads CASSLGLAGTREQFF. The CDR3 DNA reads TGTGCCAGCAGCTTAGGACTAGCGGGGACGCGTGAGCAGTTCTTC.

This rearrangement joins TRBV10-2 to TRBJ1-4, with a possible D match to TRBD1 (6 bases). The CDR3 loop spans 14 amino acids. V was clipped by 2 bases and J by 2 bases, with 6 bases between them. From germline, CDR1 is WSHSY and CDR2 SAAADI. The CDR3, as DNA: TGCGCCAGCAGTGAGAGGGGGACTAATGAAAAACTGTTTTTT. Residues: CASSERGTNEKLFF.

This clone is termed medium-sized. The chain recombines TRBV10-3 with TRBJ1-5, with D unclear. The germline CDR1 and CDR2 sequences are ENHRY and SYGVKD. The CDR3 extends over 14 amino acids. V lost 4 bases, J lost 4 bases, and 11 bases lay in between. CDR3 protein: CAISGAGSNQPQHF. CDR3 DNA sequence: TGTGCCATCAGTGGGGCGGGGAGTAATCAGCCCCAGCATTTT.

The rearrangement links TRBV5-1 to TRBJ1-1, with D unclear. This CDR3 contains 14 residues. Per germline, CDR1 SGHRS and CDR2 YFSETQ. The V gene lost 0 bases and the J gene lost 2 bases, with 8 bases spanning the gap. The CDR3 nucleotides are TGCGCCAGCAGCTTGGCGGGAATTAACACTGAAGCTTTCTTT. Translating gives CASSLAGINTEAFF.

The J gene is TRBJ2-1, the V gene TRBV27; 8 bases line up with TRBD2. The V gene's germline CDR1 is MNHEY and CDR2 SMNVEV (reference sequence). There are 13 residues in the CDR3. With V trimmed by 2 bases and J by 6 bases, 0 bases remained unmatched. CDR3 nucleotide sequence: TGTGCCAGCAGTTTAGCGGGGGGCAATGAGCAGTTCTTC. The encoded protein is CASSLAGGNEQFF.

CDR3 sequence: CASTRVSLQETQYF. The CDR3, as DNA: TGTGCCAGCACACGTGTGAGTTTACAAGAGACCCAGTACTTC. This rearrangement joins TRBV2 to TRBJ2-5, with D uncertain. The CDR3 loop spans 14 amino acids. Germline lookup yields CDR1 SNHLY and CDR2 FYNNEI. Trimming took 7 bases from V and 2 from J, leaving 14 bases between them. Looking up the rest from reference TRBV2 and TRBJ2-5 gives the full variable domain: EPEVTQTPSHQVTQMGQEVILRCVPISNHLYFYWYRQILGQKVEFLVSFYNNEISEKSEIFDDQFSVERPDGSNFTLKIRSTKLEDSAMYFCASTRVSLQETQYFGPGTRLLVL.

This rearrangement joins TRBV18 to TRBJ1-3; D gene uncertain. The V end lost 6 bases, the J end lost 16 bases, and 16 bases lay between the germline ends. The CDR3 contains 11 residues. Germline CDR1 is KGHSH and CDR2 is LQKENI. In DNA form, the CDR3 reads TGTGCCAGCTCGCCCCAAACGGACCTGTATTTT. Its translation: CASSPQTDLYF.

The chain has TRBV28 and TRBJ2-7; D might be TRBD1 or TRBD2, each matching 5 bases. The V end was cut by 4 bases, the J end by 0 bases, with 7 bases between. CDR1 and CDR2 from the germline V gene are MDHEN and SYDVKM. This CDR3 has 13 residues. The CDR3 DNA sequence: TGTGCCAGCAGTTCGGGACCCTCCTACGAGCAGTACTTC. Its translation: CASSSGPSYEQYF.

This sequence joins TRBV2 and TRBJ1-6; 9 bases agree with TRBD1. This CDR3 comprises 14 residues. With V trimmed by 1 base and J by 14 bases, 6 bases remained unmatched. The germline CDR1 and CDR2 sequences are SNHLY and FYNNEI. The CDR3 coding sequence is TGTGCCAGCAGTGAAGTACCGGGACAGGGCACCCTCCACTTT. It encodes CASSEVPGQGTLHF.

The chain combines TRBV4-3 with TRBJ1-2, with D perhaps matching TRBD1 (5 bases). The CDR3 extends over 14 amino acids. The germline gives CDR1 LGHNA, CDR2 YSLEER. The germline V and J ends were trimmed by 2 bases and 4 bases, with 11 bases remaining between them. As DNA, the CDR3 is TGCGCCAGCAGCCAACCCGGACAAGTCTATGGCTACACCTTC. Its protein product is CASSQPGQVYGYTF.

J is TRBJ1-5 and V is TRBV3-1 (or the pseudogene TRBV3-2); a possible D gene is TRBD1 (6 bases). The CDR3 runs 17 residues. Germline loops: CDR1 LGHDT, CDR2 YNNKEL (reference sequence). Trimming cost V 11 bases and J 4 bases, with 27 bases left between them. The CDR3 region is CAGYLKVTGGPNQPQHF. CDR3 sequence (DNA): TGTGCCGGCTACCTCAAGGTTACGGGGGGCCCGAATCAGCCCCAGCATTTT.

The chain employs TRBV28 and TRBJ1-1, with D perhaps matching TRBD1 (6 bases). Trimming stripped 6 bases from V and 8 bases from J, with 13 bases between. CDR1 MDHEN and CDR2 SYDVKM come from the germline V gene. The CDR3 is 12 residues long. The CDR3 sequence is CASRFRGGEAFF. In DNA form, the CDR3 reads TGTGCCAGCAGATTTAGGGGGGGCGAAGCTTTCTTT. Variable domain in full (rest from reference TRBV28 and TRBJ1-1): DVKVTQSSRYLVKRTGEKVFLECVQDMDHENMFWYRQDPGLGLRLIYFSYDVKMKEKGDIPEGYSVSREKKERFSLILESASTNQTSMYLCASRFRGGEAFFGQGTRLTVV.

The gene calls are TRBV30 and TRBJ2-6; D is undetermined. This CDR3 is 15 amino acids long. Trimming shortened V by 0 bases and J by 2 bases, and 8 bases separated the two germline ends. Per germline, CDR1 GTSNPN and CDR2 SVGIG (reference sequence). Written as DNA, the CDR3 is TGTGCCTGGAGTGTAGCCTTAACTGGGGCCAACGTCCTGACTTTC. Encoded protein: CAWSVALTGANVLTF.

The chain carries TRBV6-5 and TRBJ1-5, with unresolved D. Looked up from germline, CDR1 is MNHEY and CDR2 is SVGAGI. V was shortened by 0 bases and J by 6 bases, with 6 bases between the two germline ends. This CDR3 contains 13 residues. This chain's CDR3 is CASSYSSLQPQHF. The CDR3 bases are TGTGCCAGCAGTTACTCGAGTCTTCAGCCCCAGCATTTT.

The chain employs TRBV6-5 and TRBJ1-1; a possible D gene is TRBD1 (5 bases). V lost 7 bases, J lost 6 bases, and 15 bases lay in between. Germline V gene data show CDR1 as MNHEY and CDR2 as SVGAGI. The CDR3 totals 13 residues. CDR3 nucleotides: TGTGCCAGCACCCTGGGGGATGCGGCTGAAGCTTTCTTT. Translating gives CASTLGDAAEAFF.